The present T cell receptor beta chain was sequenced within a study of blood T cells in healthy people across ages. A second PCR of 7 to 11 cycles used a sample-barcoded 5' primer and a J-beta primer mix. MiXCR, run by TCRdb on the 5' RACE reads, gives a single entry per CDR3 protein. The sample lists approximately 1.5 million distinct CDR3 sequences, about 35% occurring once. Caucasian, healthy and from Russia, the donors were aged between roughly 6 and 95. The total RNA that was extracted per sample amounted to at least 5.5 micrograms. A word on this clonotype: At one of its ends the junction is not consistent with the germline gene, which may arise from a read error.

This CDR3 spans 15 amino acids. CDR1 and CDR2 (germline): SGHRS, YFSETQ. V is TRBV5-1 and J is TRBJ2-7; tentative D call: TRBD1 (5 bases). Material: blood. This TCR derives from a woman aged 25 to 39 in good health. CDR3 coding DNA: TGCGCCAGCAGTTTGGACACAGCTCAATTCTACGAGCAGTACTTC. The encoded protein is CASSLDTAQFYEQYF.